This T cell receptor beta chain was found in a study of response to subunit inactivated influenza vaccine. Findings and caveats of the study: After each seasonal influenza vaccination, few new T cells are recruited, the authors suggested.

A word on this clonotype: Its antigen is not identified.

A single record per CDR3 protein comes from TCRdb applying MiXCR to the RT-PCR reads. In the table there are some 850,000 distinct CDR3 sequences, around a sixth of which are singletons. From germline, CDR1 is SGHDT and CDR2 YYEEEE. The V gene lost 0 bases and the J gene lost 5 bases, with 14 bases spanning the gap. The CDR3 runs to 16 residues. The genes are TRBV5-6 and TRBJ1-4, with D possibly matching TRBD1 (6 bases). Here the sequenced sample was PBMCs from blood, taken less than 6 days after vaccination. The TCR originated in a man aged 50-59 years who received an inactivated influenza vaccine. Here the CDR3 reads CASSLGATGFNEKLFF. The CDR3 bases are TGTGCCAGCAGCTTGGGCGCGACAGGCTTCAATGAAAAACTGTTTTTT.